This T cell receptor (beta chain) was sequenced for a study of OX40 agonist ivuxolimab in advanced cancers. In the study overall: There were three patients with partial responses, one having hepatocellular carcinoma and two cutaneous melanoma.

This clone showed up just a few times. Assay used: immunoSEQ multiplex PCR; TCRdb lists only in-frame clones, some missing. The sample includes 55,000 to 75,000 clones, over 80% of them seen just once. Germline V lookup: CDR1 MDHEN, CDR2 SYDVKM. V lost 5 bases and J lost 6; bases outside the gene matches: 7. The CDR3 consists of 14 residues. The chain links TRBV28 to TRBJ1-1, with 9 positions matching TRBD1. The clonotype was recovered from an adult with an advanced solid tumor such as melanoma, head and neck, liver or kidney cancer. The specimen was CD4+ or CD8+ T cells sorted from blood, collected in a trial of the OX40 agonist ivuxolimab. For the CDR3, the DNA is TGTGCCAGCAGTCGTACAGGGGGCACAGCTGAAGCTTTCTTT. Amino acid sequence: CASSRTGGTAEAFF.